The clone carrying this T cell receptor beta chain was counted only a few times. The antigen is not known. The data are from a study of beta chain features in type 1 diabetes. Overall study: Age, gender, cell numbers and subset yield matched between patients and controls. General study results and limits: Shorter TCRB CDR3s, moderately but significantly so, marked every one of the four CD4+ subsets in Type 1 diabetes patients.

Each of the CD4+ naive, central memory, regulatory and stem cell-like memory populations was sorted via CD45RO/CCR7/CD25/CD127/CD95/CD27. Each sorted fraction was over 95% pure. Sequencing targeted expressed TCRB transcripts, as all isolated RNA had been reverse transcribed. TCRdb's table, derived via immunoSEQ multiplex PCR, lists solely in-frame clones and lacks some. Of 500,000 to 650,000 clones in the sample, around 12% were seen once. CDR3 length: 14 amino acids. The chain carries TRBV21-1 and TRBJ1-1. TRBV21-1 is a recognized pseudogene. The sample was naive CD4+ T cells from blood. The receptor was isolated from a man younger than 45 with type 1 diabetes. The CDR3 reads CASSTTGENTEAFF. The CDR3 DNA sequence: TGTGCCAGCAGCACTACGGGAGAGAACACTGAAGCTTTCTTT.